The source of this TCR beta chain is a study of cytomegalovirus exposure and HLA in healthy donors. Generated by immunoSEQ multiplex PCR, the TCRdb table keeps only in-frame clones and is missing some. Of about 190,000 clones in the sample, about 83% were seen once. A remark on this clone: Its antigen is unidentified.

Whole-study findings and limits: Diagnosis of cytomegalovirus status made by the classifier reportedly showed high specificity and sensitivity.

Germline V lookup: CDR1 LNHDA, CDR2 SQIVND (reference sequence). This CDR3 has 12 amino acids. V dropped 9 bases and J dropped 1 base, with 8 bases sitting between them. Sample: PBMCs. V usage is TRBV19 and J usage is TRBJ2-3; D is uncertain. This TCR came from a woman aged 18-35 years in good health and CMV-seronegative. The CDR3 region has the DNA TGTGCCAGCAGACACCGCACAGATACGCAGTATTTT. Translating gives CASRHRTDTQYF.